This T cell receptor beta chain was observed in a study of T-cell memory formation after mild COVID-19 (dated by TCRdb to the early 2020s). The study in broad terms: TCR sequence clusters from the two donors were largely donor specific. In a couple of donors, T-cell clones that expanded and contracted after mild COVID-19 were followed by sequencing TCRalpha and TCRbeta repertoires longitudinally. The cohort comprised two young, previously healthy adult volunteers, one female and one male.

On this clonotype itself: Its recognized antigen is unknown. Base qualities were left out, and no much larger clone turns up one base away.

Study-level results and caveats: Only a couple of mild cases were covered by the study, and larger cohorts that include severe cases with pre-infection samples were considered necessary. Contracting CD4+ clones were found mainly in CM and EM memory subsets, while CD8+ clones were enriched in EMRA. Some responding clones were detected in pre-infection memory, suggesting pre-existing cross-reactive memory T cells joined the SARS-CoV-2 response. Balanced CD4/CD8 phenotypes were observed for clones contracting from day 15 to 85, whereas a bias towards CD4+ was observed for a second wave of clones expanding from day 15 to 37. SARS-CoV-2 specificity was not confirmed for the second-wave clones peaking on day 37.

The cysteine opens and the phenylalanine closes a CDR3 of 15 amino acids. The kept DNA is CDR3 alone, 45 bases in frame from the first base. Reading the germline V gene gives CDR1 MNHEY and CDR2 SVGAGI. V loses 8 bases of germline sequence and J loses 3 bases, and the interval between the two ends is 19 bases. Sequencing instrument: Illumina NovaSeq 6000. TCRalpha and TCRbeta cDNA libraries were built by 5'RACE with constant-segment primers, adding sample barcodes and unique molecular identifiers. RNA was extracted from every sample with Trizol reagent. Libraries were amplified in two PCR steps, with a second sample barcode and Illumina TruSeq adapters added in the second step. Libraries were sequenced on an Illumina NovaSeq with 2 x 150 bp paired-end reads. The paper's processing steps were these. Demultiplexing of reads and collapsing into UMI-guided consensus sequences were performed with migec v1.2.7. Using mixcr v2.1.11, UMI consensuses were aligned to TRA and TRB V and J templates and then assembled into clonotypes. Expanded or contracted clonotypes were those called significant by both edgeR and NoisET, with noise models trained on biological replicates. For edgeR calls, the thresholds were a false discovery rate-adjusted p below 0.01 and a log2 fold-change of 1. PCA with hierarchical clustering of max-normalized trajectories of the 1000 most abundant clonotypes was used as exploratory dynamics analysis. Separately sequenced CD4+ and CD8+ repertoires were used to assign a CD4 or CD8 phenotype to each responding clone. Starting from the raw public reads, TCRdb applied fastp trimming at Q25, assembled clones with MiXCR and retained in-frame beta chains. Rows are combined by CDR3 protein, so each entry shows the most common genes and DNA. None of the V and J calls come from the authors' own analysis; TCRdb made them. This sample has 300,000 to 400,000 distinct CDR3 sequences in its table, and about 16% of those were observed once. Around 22% of the sample lies in the top ten.

Ficoll-Paque density gradient centrifugation was the method used to isolate PBMCs. Sequenced: PBMCs or a T cell subset sorted from them (not recorded which). The clonotype was recovered from a young man who had mild COVID-19 (a few samples of this study predate the infection). The sample titles of this study are shuffled in the database, so cell type and time point are left out; the donor was told from shared clones. The V and J segments used are TRBV6-5 and TRBJ1-1, with the D gene not confidently named. The DNA is as follows: TGTGCCAGCCTTCGAAACCGTAGATCCGACACTGAAGCTTTCTTT. Its translation reads: CASLRNRRSDTEAFF.